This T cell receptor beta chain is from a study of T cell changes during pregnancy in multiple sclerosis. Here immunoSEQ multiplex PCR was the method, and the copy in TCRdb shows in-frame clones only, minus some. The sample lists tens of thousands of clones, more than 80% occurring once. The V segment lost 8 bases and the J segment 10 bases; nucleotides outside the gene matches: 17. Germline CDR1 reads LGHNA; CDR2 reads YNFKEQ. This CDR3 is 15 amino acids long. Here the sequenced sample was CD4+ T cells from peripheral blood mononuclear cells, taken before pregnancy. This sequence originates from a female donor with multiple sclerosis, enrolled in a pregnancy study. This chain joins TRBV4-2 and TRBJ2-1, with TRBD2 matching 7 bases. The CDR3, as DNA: TGTGCCAGCTACCGCGGCGGGAGCTCCCTATGGGAGCAGTTCTTC. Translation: CASYRGGSSLWEQFF.